A single sample gave rise to the 28 T cell receptor beta chains below, sequenced in a study of early T cells in non-severe SARS-CoV-2 infection. TCRdb re-called the 5' RACE reads through MiXCR, storing one row per CDR3 protein. Of about 33,000 distinct CDR3 sequences listed, more than 5% are singletons. Material for sequencing was whole blood. These TCRs come from an adult who was a healthcare worker with PCR-confirmed SARS-CoV-2 infection or an uninfected control (not recorded which).

Many counts were recorded for this clonotype. The chain links TRBV6-6 to TRBJ2-4, with D tentatively TRBD1 (6 bases). CDR1 is MNHNY, CDR2 SVGAGI, per germline (reference sequence). This CDR3 contains 16 residues. The germline V and J ends were trimmed by 5 bases and 0 bases, with 14 bases remaining between them. CDR3 residues: CASSDTGSLAKNIQYF. The CDR3 bases are TGTGCCAGCAGTGACACAGGGAGTTTAGCCAAAAACATTCAGTACTTC.

This clonotype has a count of ten or more. This sequence joins TRBV5-1 and TRBJ1-2; D remains ambiguous. Germline-derived CDR1 and CDR2 are SGHRS and YFSETQ. The CDR3 is 14 amino acids. V was cut by 1 base and J by 0 bases, with 7 bases left in between. For the CDR3, the DNA is TGCGCCAGCAGCTTGAGTAGCGCTAACTATGGCTACACCTTC. This gives the protein CASSLSSANYGYTF. The full variable domain, with the rest looked up from reference TRBV5-1 and TRBJ1-2, is KAGVTQTPRYLIKTRGQQVTLSCSPISGHRSVSWYQQTPGQGLQFLFEYFSETQRNKGNFPGRFSGRQFSNSRSEMNVSTLELGDSALYLCASSLSSANYGYTFGSGTRLTVV.

This clonotype was counted only a few times. This chain connects TRBV6-1 to TRBJ2-2, with 11 bases identical to TRBD1. This CDR3 comprises 16 residues. Germline V gene sequence: CDR1 MNHNS, CDR2 SASEGT. V gave up 5 bases and J gave up 3 bases; unmatched junction bases: 5. The CDR3 DNA follows: TGTGCCAGCAGTTCCCGGGACAGGGGGTACACCGGGGAGCTGTTTTTT. Its protein is CASSSRDRGYTGELFF.

This clonotype has at least ten counts. The chain joins TRBV29-1 to TRBJ1-2; D unclear. The length of the CDR3 is 12 residues. In germline, CDR1 is SQVTM, CDR2 ANQGSEA. Trimming removed 3 bases at V and 4 bases at J, with 9 bases between. CDR3 sequence: CSVEDGGYGYTF. The CDR3 coding sequence is TGCAGCGTTGAGGATGGCGGCTATGGCTACACCTTC. Drawing the rest from reference TRBV29-1 and TRBJ1-2, the complete variable domain is SAVISQKPSRDICQRGTSLTIQCQVDSQVTMMFWYRQQPGQSLTLIATANQGSEATYESGFVIDKFPISRPNLTFSTLTVSNMSPEDSSIYLCSVEDGGYGYTFGSGTRLTVV.

This clonotype occurred many times. This rearrangement joins TRBV28 to TRBJ1-5; tentatively, D is TRBD1 (5 bases). Per germline, CDR1 MDHEN and CDR2 SYDVKM. Trimming took 6 bases from V and 2 from J, leaving 14 bases between them. This CDR3 has 15 amino acids. For the CDR3, the DNA is TGTGCCAGCAGACCAACAGGAGGAGGCAATCAGCCCCAGCATTTT. It yields the protein CASRPTGGGNQPQHF.

This clonotype has ten or more counts. The gene calls are TRBV18 and TRBJ2-2, with unresolved D. CDR1 is KGHSH, CDR2 LQKENI, per germline. Trimming shortened V by 3 bases and J by 0 bases, and 11 bases separated the two germline ends. This CDR3 has 16 residues. The CDR3: CASSPSGPTNTGELFF. In nucleotides, the CDR3 is TGTGCCAGCTCACCGTCCGGACCGACGAACACCGGGGAGCTGTTTTTT.

This clonotype was found a few times. The chain recombines TRBV12-3 or TRBV12-4 with TRBJ1-1; D remains ambiguous. V was trimmed by 5 bases and J by 5 bases, leaving 15 bases between them. The length of the CDR3 is 14 residues. CDR3 nucleotide sequence: TGTGCCAGCAGTAAAGTGGGGTCACGGACTGAAGCTTTCTTT. Its translation: CASSKVGSRTEAFF.

There are a few counts of this clonotype. The chain joins TRBV5-1 to TRBJ1-5; the match to TRBD1 covers 9 bases. CDR3 length: 15 amino acids. The germline CDR1 and CDR2 sequences are SGHRS and YFSETQ. Germline trimming cut 4 bases from V and 7 bases from J; bases unmatched to any gene: 9. DNA of the CDR3: TGCGCCAGCAGCAGACAGGGGGGAAACGGACAGCCCCAGCATTTT. Its translation: CASSRQGGNGQPQHF. Full variable domain (outside the CDR3, taken from reference TRBV5-1 and TRBJ1-5): KAGVTQTPRYLIKTRGQQVTLSCSPISGHRSVSWYQQTPGQGLQFLFEYFSETQRNKGNFPGRFSGRQFSNSRSEMNVSTLELGDSALYLCASSRQGGNGQPQHFGDGTRLSIL.

This clonotype has at least ten counts. This chain joins TRBV11-2 and TRBJ2-2; D not resolved. V gave up 2 bases and J gave up 5 bases, with 18 bases separating them. CDR1 is SGHAT, CDR2 FQNNGV, per germline. This CDR3 is built from 17 residues. CDR3 nucleotides: TGTGCCAGCAGCTTAATGGGGTTGAAGGGCAGGACCGGGGAGCTGTTTTTT. Residues: CASSLMGLKGRTGELFF.

This clonotype was picked up many times. The chain has TRBV11-2 and TRBJ2-1; D is unresolved. CDR1 SGHAT and CDR2 FQNNGV come from the germline V gene. The CDR3 runs 12 residues. V lost 5 bases and J 3 bases, leaving 5 bases between the germline ends. The CDR3 sequence: CASSPNYNEQFF. CDR3 in DNA: TGTGCCAGCAGCCCCAACTACAATGAGCAGTTCTTC. The variable domain in full, completed from reference TRBV11-2 and TRBJ2-1, reads EAGVAQSPRYKIIEKRQSVAFWCNPISGHATLYWYQQILGQGPKLLIQFQNNGVVDDSQLPKDRFSAERLKGVDSTLKIQPAKLEDSAVYLCASSPNYNEQFFGPGTRLTVL.

This clonotype has a handful of counts. The chain is built from TRBV19 and TRBJ2-1; D gene ambiguous. V lost 3 bases and J 7 bases, leaving 19 bases between the germline ends. The CDR3 extends over 16 amino acids. CDR1 is LNHDA, CDR2 SQIVND, per germline (reference sequence). CDR3 residues: CASSILPLPVGNEQFF. The CDR3 nucleotides are TGTGCCAGTAGTATCTTACCCCTCCCGGTCGGGAATGAGCAGTTCTTC.

There are many counts of this clonotype. The V and J genes are TRBV28 and TRBJ1-3, with D possibly being TRBD1 (5 bases). The germline V and J ends were trimmed by 8 bases and 2 bases, with 13 bases remaining between them. CDR1 MDHEN and CDR2 SYDVKM come from the germline V gene. The CDR3 sequence is 14 residues long. The CDR3 loop reads CASLRREAGNTIYF. CDR3 sequence (DNA): TGTGCCAGCCTCCGCAGGGAAGCTGGAAACACCATATATTTT.

This clonotype occurred a few times. The rearrangement uses TRBV20-1 and TRBJ1-4, with D maybe TRBD1 (6 bases). This CDR3 has 14 residues. Trimming removed 0 bases at V and 6 bases at J, with 11 bases between. Germline CDR1 reads DFQATT; CDR2 reads SNEGSKA (reference sequence). DNA for the CDR3: TGCAGTGCTAGAGAATGGGCAGGGGATGAAAAACTGTTTTTT. Residues: CSAREWAGDEKLFF.

This clonotype was seen ten or more times. This rearrangement joins TRBV4-3 to TRBJ1-1, with D uncertain. The CDR3 contains 15 residues. V gave up 0 bases and J gave up 4 bases, with 12 bases separating them. Germline V gene lookup returns CDR1 LGHNA and CDR2 YSLEER. The chain's CDR3 is CASSQDRRVSTEAFF. For the CDR3, the DNA is TGCGCCAGCAGCCAAGATCGAAGGGTGAGCACTGAAGCTTTCTTT.

This clonotype was counted at least ten times. This sequence joins TRBV9 and TRBJ2-7; D is perhaps TRBD2 (6 bases). Germline V gene lookup returns CDR1 SGDLS and CDR2 YYNGEE. Trimming removed 0 bases from V and 2 bases from J, with 9 bases in between. The CDR3 spans 14 residues. The CDR3 loop reads CASSVGWGAYEQYF. Here the CDR3 DNA reads TGTGCCAGCAGCGTAGGTTGGGGGGCCTACGAGCAGTACTTC. The variable domain in full, completed from reference TRBV9 and TRBJ2-7, reads DSGVTQTPKHLITATGQRVTLRCSPRSGDLSVYWYQQSLDQGLQFLIQYYNGEERAKGNILERFSAQQFPDLHSELNLSSLELGDSALYFCASSVGWGAYEQYFGPGTRLTVT.

This chain joins TRBV6-1 and TRBJ2-3; D could derive from TRBD1 or TRBD2 (6 bases each). CDR1 and CDR2 (germline): MNHNS, SASEGT. The CDR3 runs 14 residues. V shed 6 bases and J shed 6 bases, with 16 bases lying between them. The CDR3 loop reads CASRFSGGGDTQYF. CDR3 coding DNA: TGTGCCAGCAGGTTTTCAGGAGGGGGGGATACGCAGTATTTT.

This clonotype was picked up many times. J is TRBJ2-4 and V is TRBV20-1; D is ambiguous. The CDR3 extends over 15 amino acids. Germline-derived CDR1 and CDR2 are DFQATT and SNEGSKA (reference sequence). Trimming stripped 0 bases from V and 0 bases from J, with 9 bases between. CDR3 region: CSAREALTAKNIQYF. CDR3 bases: TGCAGTGCTAGAGAGGCACTGACAGCCAAAAACATTCAGTACTTC.

The CDR3 region is CASQDRRNTGELFF. CDR3 in DNA: TGTGCCAGCCAGGACAGAAGGAACACCGGGGAGCTGTTTTTT. V gene TRBV2 combines with J gene TRBJ2-2; D is perhaps TRBD1 (6 bases). The germline V gene encodes CDR1 SNHLY and CDR2 FYNNEI. V was cut by 8 bases and J by 1 base, with 11 bases left in between. CDR3 length: 14 residues.

This clonotype occurred a few times. The J gene is TRBJ1-1, the V gene TRBV6-2 or TRBV6-3, with TRBD1 matching over 12 bases. The CDR3 totals 14 residues. V shed 8 bases, J shed 8 bases, and the junction held 9 bases outside the gene matches. Germline lookup yields CDR1 MNHEY and CDR2 SVGEGT. CDR3 bases: TGTGCCAGCTTAAGGGACAGGGGGCGCGGAGAAGCTTTCTTT. It specifies CASLRDRGRGEAFF.

This clonotype was seen ten or more times. This chain joins TRBV27 and TRBJ1-6, with a tentative D call TRBD1 (6 bases). CDR1 MNHEY and CDR2 SMNVEV come from the germline V gene (reference sequence). This CDR3 has 13 amino acids. Trimming cost V 5 bases and J 6 bases, with 8 bases left between them. The CDR3 nucleotides read TGTGCCAGCAGTGGACAGTTTAATTCACCCCTCCACTTT. It yields the protein CASSGQFNSPLHF.

The rearrangement uses TRBV25-1 and TRBJ1-2; D might be TRBD1 (6 bases). Per germline, CDR1 MGHDK and CDR2 SYGVNS. V lost 3 bases to trimming and J lost 4 bases, with 15 bases between them. The CDR3 contains 15 residues. Written as DNA, the CDR3 is TGTGCCAGCAGTGATACTACACAGGGAATCTATGGCTACACCTTC. It encodes CASSDTTQGIYGYTF.

The sample holds many counts of this clonotype. This chain connects TRBV12-3 or TRBV12-4 to TRBJ2-2, with no clear D. V lost 5 bases and J lost 1, with 17 bases in between. This CDR3 region has 17 residues. The DNA of the CDR3 is TGTGCCAGCAGTACCAATTCGAGACGGAGGAACACCGGGGAGCTGTTTTTT. Protein: CASSTNSRRRNTGELFF.

This clonotype was counted ten times or more. The chain employs TRBV6-1 and TRBJ1-1; no clear D. The CDR3 consists of 13 residues. Trimming removed 5 bases at V and 0 bases at J, with 7 bases between. Looked up from germline, CDR1 is MNHNS and CDR2 is SASEGT. The CDR3 is CASSSAVNTEAFF. The CDR3 DNA is TGTGCCAGCAGTTCGGCGGTGAACACTGAAGCTTTCTTT.

This clonotype was detected ten times or more. The J gene is TRBJ1-1, the V gene TRBV5-6; 8 bases are a match to TRBD1. This CDR3 comprises 15 residues. Germline lookup yields CDR1 SGHDT and CDR2 YYEEEE. Germline trimming cut 0 bases from V and 4 bases from J; bases unmatched to any gene: 5. CDR3 nucleotides: TGTGCCAGCAGCTTGGGGACAGGGTTGGTCACTGAAGCTTTCTTT. This gives the protein CASSLGTGLVTEAFF.

About this clonotype: A much larger clonotype is one base distant, so this may be a read error. The final CDR3 position lacks the conserved phenylalanine or tryptophan, pointing to a likely read error. Because the CDR3's place on the DNA is in doubt, the DNA is left out and the CDR3 is given as listed by TCRdb. The chain uses TRBV11-2 and TRBJ1-2; TRBD1, the table's D call, was not compared with the DNA. CDR1 and CDR2 from the germline V gene are SGHAT and FQNNGV. The CDR3 comprises 12 residues, both ends counted. The CDR3 here is CASSPDRAPHSY.

This clonotype has only a few counts. This chain connects TRBV6-2 or TRBV6-3 to TRBJ2-7; 10 bases agree with TRBD1. Trimming removed 5 bases from V and 5 bases from J; junction bases left unmatched: 6. The CDR3 contains 14 residues. CDR1 MNHEY and CDR2 SVGEGT come from the germline V gene. The CDR3 reads CASSERDRGNEQYF. CDR3 DNA sequence: TGTGCCAGCAGTGAGAGGGACAGGGGTAACGAGCAGTACTTC.

This clonotype was counted many times. Written as DNA, the CDR3 is TGTGCCAGCAGCTTAGTACAGGGACGTGGTAATTCACCCCTCCACTTT. Its translation is CASSLVQGRGNSPLHF. J is TRBJ1-6 and V is TRBV7-9, with D possibly TRBD1 on 6 matching bases. This CDR3 is built from 16 residues. Deletions cut 1 base from V and 6 bases from J, with 13 bases between. CDR1 and CDR2 from the germline V gene are SEHNR and FQNEAQ (reference sequence).

This clonotype has at least ten counts. This sequence joins TRBV29-1 and TRBJ2-2; D may match TRBD1 or TRBD2 (5 bases each). CDR3 size: 16 residues. V lost 4 bases and J 0 bases, leaving 15 bases between the germline ends. The germline V gene has CDR1 SQVTM and CDR2 ANQGSEA. The CDR3 sequence is CSVGGVQATNTGELFF. The DNA of the CDR3 is TGCAGCGTTGGAGGGGTACAGGCCACGAACACCGGGGAGCTGTTTTTT.